This T cell receptor beta chain was captured by sequencing in a study of siplizumab effects on memory and regulatory T cells. Whole-study findings and limits: Alloreactive sequences tracing back to unstimulated CD4+ memory cells fell significantly with siplizumab. No more than a minor fraction of alloreactive clones could be traced back to unstimulated subsets.

The repertoire was sequenced with immunoSEQ multiplex PCR; TCRdb's copy has only in-frame clones and lacks some. The data show tens of thousands of clones, 93% seen once. Trimming took 7 bases from V and 1 from J; bases not matched to a gene: 8. Germline values: CDR1 SEHNR, CDR2 FQNEAQ (reference sequence). The CDR3 contains 16 residues. On this clone itself: Its antigen remains unknown.

The chain carries TRBV7-9 and TRBJ1-4; 8 nucleotides line up with TRBD1. The sample taken for sequencing was CD8+ T cells sorted from blood. This receptor was obtained from a human donor in good health. The CDR3 here is CASTPYRGGTNEKLFF. CDR3 nucleotides: TGTGCCAGCACTCCGTACAGGGGGGGAACTAATGAAAAACTGTTTTTT.